Below are 18 T cell receptor beta chains sequenced from a single sample in a study of Tregs in tolerant kidney transplant recipients. The nonmyeloablative bone marrow transplants came from related graft donors, with transient mixed chimerism. Assay used: immunoSEQ multiplex PCR; TCRdb lists only in-frame clones, some missing. The table has about 50,000 clones, 89% seen once. The specimen comprised CD8+ T cells from blood (PBMCs), sampled 12 months after the transplant. The receptor set was obtained from a human patient who received a combined kidney and bone marrow transplant. The graft donor may have given rise to some T cells.

This clone was detected only once. The genes are TRBV12-5 and TRBJ2-7; TRBD1 is a possible D gene (6 bases). The ends were cut back, 2 bases at V and 2 bases at J, with 16 bases in the middle. Germline loops: CDR1 LGHNT, CDR2 FRNRAP. CDR3 size: 16 residues. The chain's CDR3 is CASGLPRVAGAYEQYF. CDR3 nucleotides: TGTGCTAGTGGTTTGCCGCGGGTGGCAGGGGCCTACGAGCAGTACTTC.

The gene calls are TRBV28 and TRBJ1-1; D unclear. There are 13 residues in the CDR3. Trimming pared 5 bases from V and 4 bases from J, leaving 11 bases between. Germline V gene lookup returns CDR1 MDHEN and CDR2 SYDVKM. CDR3 DNA: TGTGCCAGCAGTAGCCGGGAGGGCACTGAAGCTTTCTTT. This sequence encodes CASSSREGTEAFF.

The rearrangement links TRBV4-3 to TRBJ2-7, with TRBD1 matching 7 bases. The junction had 4 bases not matched to a gene; V was cut back by 0 bases and J by 2 bases. Germline assignment: CDR1 LGHNA and CDR2 YSLEER. The CDR3 spans 15 residues. CDR3 amino acids: CASSQDRGGAYEQYF. The CDR3 coding sequence is TGCGCCAGCAGCCAAGATCGAGGGGGCGCCTACGAGCAGTACTTC.

The chain carries TRBV18 and TRBJ2-3; 8 nucleotides agree with TRBD1. The CDR3 covers 16 residues. V lost 3 bases and J lost 2; bases outside the gene matches: 7. Germline values: CDR1 KGHSH, CDR2 LQKENI. The CDR3 DNA reads as TGTGCCAGCTCACCTCTCGGACAGGGAACCACAGATACGCAGTATTTT. Its translation: CASSPLGQGTTDTQYF.

The chain uses TRBV7-9 and TRBJ2-7; D may be TRBD2 (6 bases). The CDR3 contains 15 residues. Trimming pared 4 bases from V and 1 base from J, leaving 14 bases between. Looked up from germline, CDR1 is SEHNR and CDR2 is FQNEAQ (reference sequence). CDR3 residues: CASSSNRDLSYEQYF. The DNA for the CDR3 is TGTGCCAGCAGCTCAAACCGGGACTTATCCTACGAGCAGTACTTC.

The rearrangement links TRBV5-1 to TRBJ2-5; D is uncertain. The V and J ends lost 4 bases and 1 base respectively, with 8 bases between them. This CDR3 has 13 residues. Looked up from germline, CDR1 is SGHRS and CDR2 is YFSETQ. This CDR3 is CASSRAVQETQYF. The DNA of the CDR3 is TGCGCCAGCAGCCGCGCGGTCCAAGAGACCCAGTACTTC.

The chain has TRBV5-4 and TRBJ1-1; 8 nucleotides match TRBD1. Trimming removed 3 bases from V and 1 base from J; junction bases left unmatched: 8. Germline CDR1 and CDR2: SGHNT and YYREEE (reference sequence). The CDR3 totals 16 residues. In DNA, the CDR3 is TGTGCCAGCAGCTCGCCCGGACAGGGACGGAACACTGAAGCTTTCTTT. Encoded protein: CASSSPGQGRNTEAFF.

This chain uses TRBV7-8 with TRBJ2-1, with 9 nucleotides matching TRBD2. V was clipped by 1 base and J by 4 bases; unmatched bases: 8. CDR3 length equals 17 residues. From germline, CDR1 is SGHVS and CDR2 FQNEAQ. CDR3 amino acids: CASSLGTSVYQYNEQFF. The CDR3 region has the DNA TGTGCCAGCAGCTTAGGGACTAGCGTGTATCAGTACAATGAGCAGTTCTTC. Based on the CDR3 plus reference TRBV7-8 and TRBJ2-1, the full variable domain is GAGVSQSPRYKVAKRGQDVALRCDPISGHVSLFWYQQALGQGPEFLTYFQNEAQLDKSGLPSDRFFAERPEGSVSTLKIQRTQQEDSAVYLCASSLGTSVYQYNEQFFGPGTRLTVL.

The chain joins TRBV7-8 to TRBJ2-7, with 8 positions matching TRBD2. J lost 1 base, V lost 3 bases, and 5 bases had no gene match. Germline V gene sequence: CDR1 SGHVS, CDR2 FQNEAQ. The CDR3 loop spans 15 amino acids. The CDR3 reads CASSFGSGGSYEQYF. For the CDR3, the DNA is TGTGCCAGCAGCTTCGGGTCGGGGGGGTCCTACGAGCAGTACTTC.

The CDR3 DNA sequence: TGTGCCAGCAGCTTGGCAACTAGCGGGAGCACAGATACGCAGTATTTT. Translated, it gives CASSLATSGSTDTQYF. The chain couples TRBV5-4 to TRBJ2-3; 9 bases match TRBD2. The germline CDR1 and CDR2 sequences are SGHNT and YYREEE (reference sequence). This CDR3 region has 16 residues. Germline trimming cut 0 bases from V and 0 bases from J; bases unmatched to any gene: 2.

This chain joins TRBV5-1 and TRBJ1-2; maybe TRBD1 (6 bases). Germline lookup yields CDR1 SGHRS and CDR2 YFSETQ. This CDR3 is 16 amino acids long. Trimming cost V 4 bases and J 2 bases, with 18 bases left between them. The CDR3 sequence is CASSKTGQTVNYGYTF. The CDR3 DNA reads as TGCGCCAGCAGCAAAACAGGACAGACAGTAAACTATGGCTACACCTTC.

This clone occurred once. V gene TRBV15 combines with J gene TRBJ1-2; 10 nucleotides match TRBD1. Germline trimming cut 0 bases from V and 3 bases from J; bases unmatched to any gene: 4. Per germline, CDR1 LNHNV and CDR2 YYDKDF (reference sequence). The CDR3 is 16 residues long. The DNA of the CDR3 is TGTGCCACCAGCAGAGAAGACAGGGGGCGTGACTATGGCTACACCTTC. It codes for CATSREDRGRDYGYTF.

This rearrangement joins TRBV5-6 to TRBJ1-1; 8 bases agree with TRBD1. This CDR3 region has 17 residues. Trimming at V came to 4 bases and at J to 0 bases, leaving 11 bases not matched to a gene. Germline CDR1 reads SGHDT; CDR2 reads YYEEEE. The CDR3 loop is CASSGTGEHLMNTEAFF. Written as DNA, the CDR3 is TGTGCCAGCAGCGGGACAGGTGAACACCTCATGAACACTGAAGCTTTCTTT.

Concerning this clone itself: One end of the junction fails to match germline, which may point to a read error. The chain uses TRBV27 and TRBJ2-3, with D maybe TRBD2 (6 bases). This CDR3 spans 12 amino acids. CDR1 is MNHEY, CDR2 SMNVEV, per germline (reference sequence). The CDR3, as DNA: TGTGCCAGCAGTAAACTAGCTGATATGCAGTATTTT. Translation gives CASSKLADMQYF.

V gene TRBV28 combines with J gene TRBJ2-7; TRBD2 matches at 15 bases. Trimming cost V 5 bases and J 4 bases; bases outside gene matches: 6. Germline V gives CDR1 MDHEN, CDR2 SYDVKM. The length of the CDR3 is 16 residues. Here the CDR3 reads CASSPGLAGGTYEQYF. DNA for the CDR3: TGTGCCAGCAGTCCGGGACTAGCGGGAGGTACGTACGAGCAGTACTTC.

CDR3 protein: CASSPYGTDTQYF. The DNA for the CDR3 is TGTGCCAGCAGCCCCTACGGCACAGATACGCAGTATTTT. The V call is TRBV4-2, the J call TRBJ2-3, with D uncertain. Per the germline V gene, CDR1 is LGHNA and CDR2 is YNFKEQ. The CDR3 loop spans 13 amino acids. V lost 4 bases, J lost 1 base, and 6 bases lay in between.

V usage is TRBV7-4 and J usage is TRBJ2-3; the match to TRBD2 covers 8 bases. The length of the CDR3 is 15 residues. V shed 5 bases, J shed 1 base, and the junction held 5 bases outside the gene matches. The germline gives CDR1 SGHVT, CDR2 SQSDAQ. In DNA, the CDR3 is TGTGCCAGCAGCCGACTAGCGTATGGCACAGATACGCAGTATTTT. This gives the protein CASSRLAYGTDTQYF.

The chain joins TRBV7-7 to TRBJ2-7, with a possible D match to TRBD2 (6 bases). CDR1 and CDR2 (germline): SSHAT, FNYEAQ (reference sequence). V lost 6 bases and J 6 bases, leaving 18 bases between the germline ends. The CDR3 contains 14 residues. In DNA, the CDR3 is TGTGCCAGCAGTCTCAGCTCGGGGGACGGCGAGCAGTACTTC. Translated, it gives CASSLSSGDGEQYF.